The next 17 T cell receptor beta chains were all read from a single sample in a study of T cell responses to AZD1222 COVID-19 vaccine. TCRdb keeps only in-frame clones here, not all; method: immunoSEQ multiplex PCR. The table lists 45,000 to 65,000 clones, nearly 80% of them singletons. Source: peripheral blood, taken 28 days after the second AZD1222 dose. The receptors here all came from an adult who received the AZD1222 COVID-19 vaccine.

This clone turned up a few times. The chain has TRBV7-9 and TRBJ1-5, with D possibly being TRBD1 (6 bases). V was cut by 2 bases and J by 2 bases, with 19 bases left in between. The CDR3 has 18 residues. CDR1 is SEHNR and CDR2 is FQNEAQ in the germline V gene (reference sequence). CDR3 sequence reads: CASSLYPGGAEGNQPQHF. CDR3 in DNA: TGTGCCAGCAGCTTATACCCTGGGGGGGCGGAAGGCAATCAGCCCCAGCATTTT.

V usage is TRBV27 and J usage is TRBJ1-2; D is unresolved. The CDR3 is 15 amino acids. The V end lost 2 bases, the J end lost 6 bases, and 16 bases lay between the germline ends. From germline, CDR1 is MNHEY and CDR2 SMNVEV (reference sequence). CDR3 sequence (DNA): TGTGCCAGCAGTTTAGGGCAGTCGTATTCAGATGGCTACACCTTC. Translated, it gives CASSLGQSYSDGYTF.

This chain uses TRBV7-9 with TRBJ2-3; 7 bases agree with TRBD1. Germline trimming cut 3 bases from V and 3 bases from J; bases unmatched to any gene: 6. The CDR3 runs to 15 residues. Per the germline V gene, CDR1 is SEHNR and CDR2 is FQNEAQ (reference sequence). The CDR3 bases are TGTGCCAGCAGCTTGAACACAGGGGTTACAGATACGCAGTATTTT. Translation: CASSLNTGVTDTQYF. Variable domain in full (rest from reference TRBV7-9 and TRBJ2-3): DTGVSQNPRHKITKRGQNVTFRCDPISEHNRLYWYRQTLGQGPEFLTYFQNEAQLEKSRLLSDRFSAERPKGSFSTLEIQRTEQGDSAMYLCASSLNTGVTDTQYFGPGTRLTVL.

This clone has only a few counts. This rearrangement joins TRBV11-2 to TRBJ2-7, with D perhaps matching TRBD1 (5 bases). The CDR3 consists of 15 residues. Per the germline V gene, CDR1 is SGHAT and CDR2 is FQNNGV. V was trimmed by 1 base and J by 2 bases, leaving 12 bases between them. For the CDR3, the DNA is TGTGCCAGCAGCTTAGGGGCCGACAGAACCTACGAGCAGTACGTC. Residues: CASSLGADRTYEQYV.

This clone was counted a single time. V gene TRBV28 combines with J gene TRBJ1-5; a weak D match, TRBD1 (5 bases). Between the trimmed V and J ends, which lost 10 bases and 5 bases, there was a span of 21 bases. CDR1 MDHEN and CDR2 SYDVKM come from the germline V gene. This CDR3 spans 15 amino acids. The CDR3: CATKWQVGGHQPQHF. CDR3 bases: TGTGCCACCAAGTGGCAGGTGGGGGGACATCAGCCCCAGCATTTT.

This rearrangement joins TRBV9 to TRBJ2-1, with TRBD2 matching 9 bases. In germline, CDR1 is SGDLS, CDR2 YYNGEE. CDR3 length equals 15 residues. Trimming removed 0 bases from V and 4 bases from J; junction bases left unmatched: 2. CDR3: CASSVGSGSYNEQFF. The CDR3 coding sequence is TGTGCCAGCAGCGTAGGTAGCGGGAGTTACAATGAGCAGTTCTTC.

The rearrangement uses TRBV3-1 (or the pseudogene TRBV3-2) and TRBJ1-2, with no clear D. Trimming left V 1 base short and J 5 bases short, with 8 bases between. Looked up from germline, CDR1 is LGHDT and CDR2 is YNNKEL (reference sequence). CDR3 length equals 13 residues. The CDR3 coding sequence is TGTGCCAGCAGCCAAGGGGGTCGGTATGGCTACACCTTC. Amino acids: CASSQGGRYGYTF.

CDR3 loop: CASSEGWGQPQHF. CDR3 in DNA: TGTGCCAGCAGCGAAGGGTGGGGTCAGCCCCAGCATTTT. V is TRBV3-1 (or the pseudogene TRBV3-2) and J is TRBJ1-5; no reliable D call. The V end lost 5 bases, the J end lost 6 bases, and 11 bases lay between the germline ends. Per the germline V gene, CDR1 is LGHDT and CDR2 is YNNKEL (reference sequence). The CDR3 spans 13 residues.

J is TRBJ1-5 and V is TRBV10-3, with D possibly being TRBD1 (5 bases). The V end was cut by 2 bases, the J end by 4 bases, with 6 bases between. Per germline, CDR1 ENHRY and CDR2 SYGVKD. The CDR3 runs 13 residues. The CDR3 coding sequence is TGTGCCATCAGTGAGAACAGGAATCAGCCCCAGCATTTT. Amino acid sequence: CAISENRNQPQHF.

This chain uses TRBV11-2 with TRBJ1-6; D remains ambiguous. This CDR3 region has 15 residues. Germline V gene data show CDR1 as SGHAT and CDR2 as FQNNGV. Deletions cut 0 bases from V and 0 bases from J, with 3 bases between. The CDR3 loop is CASSLEHSYNSPLHF. The CDR3 DNA follows: TGTGCCAGCAGCTTAGAACACTCCTATAATTCACCCCTCCACTTT.

A single count supports this clone. CDR3 amino acids: CASSPGGRATGELFF. The CDR3 DNA is TGTGCCAGCAGCCCGGGCGGGAGGGCTACCGGGGAGCTGTTTTTT. The chain links TRBV7-3 to TRBJ2-2; 9 nucleotides line up with TRBD2. The CDR3 extends over 15 amino acids. J gave up 5 bases and V 5 bases, and 6 bases lay outside the gene matches. Germline V gene sequence: CDR1 SGHTA, CDR2 FQGTGA.

The chain is built from TRBV4-1 and TRBJ1-5, with 12 bases identical to TRBD1. The CDR3 is 15 residues long. After removal of 4 bases from V and 6 bases from J, the junction contained 4 bases not matched to a gene. Germline CDR1 reads MGHRA; CDR2 reads YSYEKL. In nucleotides, the CDR3 is TGCGCCAGCAGCCCGGGACAGGGGGCCACTCAGCCCCAGCATTTT. Its translation: CASSPGQGATQPQHF.

This chain connects TRBV7-2 to TRBJ2-3, with D possibly being TRBD2 (6 bases). Between the trimmed V and J ends, which lost 5 bases and 4 bases, there was a span of 13 bases. The CDR3 has 14 amino acids. CDR1 is SGHTA and CDR2 is FQGNSA in the germline V gene. The CDR3 protein is CASSPRELADTQYF. CDR3 nucleotides: TGTGCCAGCAGCCCTCGGGAGCTCGCAGATACGCAGTATTTT.

This rearrangement joins TRBV5-1 to TRBJ1-3; D is possibly TRBD1 (5 bases). The CDR3 spans 14 residues. The V end was cut by 4 bases, the J end by 4 bases, with 12 bases between. Germline V gene lookup returns CDR1 SGHRS and CDR2 YFSETQ. In DNA form, the CDR3 reads TGCGCCAGCAGCCAGGGAATACAGGGAAACACCATATATTTT. Its translation: CASSQGIQGNTIYF.

The V call is TRBV28, the J call TRBJ2-1, with a tentative D call TRBD1 (5 bases). The CDR3 runs 11 residues. V lost 5 bases, J lost 9 bases, and 8 bases lay in between. Germline V gene lookup returns CDR1 MDHEN and CDR2 SYDVKM. This CDR3 is CASSPQGEQFF. The CDR3 DNA is TGTGCCAGCAGTCCCCAGGGTGAGCAGTTCTTC.

The rearrangement joins TRBV24-1 to TRBJ2-5; D tentatively reads TRBD1 or TRBD2 (5 bases each). The CDR3 runs 13 residues. From germline, CDR1 is KGHDR and CDR2 SFDVKD. V gave up 7 bases and J gave up 3 bases, with 11 bases separating them. The CDR3, as DNA: TGTGCCACCAGGAGGGGCAGTGAAGAGACCCAGTACTTC. Its translation is CATRRGSEETQYF.

The genes are TRBV18 and TRBJ1-1; D unclear. Per germline, CDR1 KGHSH and CDR2 LQKENI. CDR3 length equals 13 residues. V lost 0 bases and J 6 bases, leaving 8 bases between the germline ends. DNA of the CDR3: TGTGCCAGCTCACCACCAAGGAGGTCTGAAGCTTTCTTT. As protein: CASSPPRRSEAFF.